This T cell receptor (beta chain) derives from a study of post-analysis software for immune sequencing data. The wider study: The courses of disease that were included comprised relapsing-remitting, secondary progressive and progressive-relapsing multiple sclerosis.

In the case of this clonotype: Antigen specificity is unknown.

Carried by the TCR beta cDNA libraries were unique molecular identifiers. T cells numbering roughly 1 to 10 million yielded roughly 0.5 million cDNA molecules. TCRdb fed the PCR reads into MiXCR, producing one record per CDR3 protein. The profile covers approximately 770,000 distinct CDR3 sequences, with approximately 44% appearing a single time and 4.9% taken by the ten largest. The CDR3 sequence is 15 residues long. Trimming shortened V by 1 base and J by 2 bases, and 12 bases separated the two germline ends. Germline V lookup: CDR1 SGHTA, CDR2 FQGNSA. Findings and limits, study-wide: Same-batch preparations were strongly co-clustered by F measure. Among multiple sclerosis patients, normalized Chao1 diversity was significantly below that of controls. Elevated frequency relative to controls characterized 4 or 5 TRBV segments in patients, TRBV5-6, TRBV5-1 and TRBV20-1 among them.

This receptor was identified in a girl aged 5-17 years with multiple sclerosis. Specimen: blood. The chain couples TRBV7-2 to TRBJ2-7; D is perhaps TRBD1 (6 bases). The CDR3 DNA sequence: TGTGCCAGCAGCTTAGAACAGGGCAGCGCCTACGAGCAGTACTTC. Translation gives CASSLEQGSAYEQYF.